Given below is one T cell receptor beta chain in context. No antigen is known for it. This sample was included in a study of OX40 agonist ivuxolimab in advanced cancers. Overall study context: Subjects had a mean age of around 60 years, with a range of 23 to 79; just over 80% were male. Enrollees could have had prior anti-PD-1, anti-PD-L1 or anti-CTLA-4 therapy, which 30% to 50% had received.

Points from the study as a whole: Both CD4+ and CD8+ T cell populations in blood had undergone clonal expansion by week 6 at 0.1 to 3.0 mg/kg.

The V and J ends lost 2 bases and 5 bases, in that order; junction bases with no gene match: 5. The CDR3 loop spans 14 amino acids. Looked up from germline, CDR1 is LNHDA and CDR2 is SQIVND (reference sequence). The repertoire was sequenced with immunoSEQ multiplex PCR; TCRdb's copy has only in-frame clones and lacks some. The table includes around 46,000 clones, around 84% detected once. A history of autoimmune disease or systemic immunosuppression excluded patients. The clonotype comes from an adult with an advanced solid tumor such as melanoma, head and neck, liver or kidney cancer. The chain combines TRBV19 with TRBJ1-2; TRBD1 aligns across 7 bases. Sequencing was performed on CD4+ or CD8+ T cells sorted from blood, taken in a trial of the OX40 agonist ivuxolimab. The CDR3 DNA reads as TGTGCCAGTAGTATACGGGACAGACCATATGGCTACACCTTC. The encoded protein is CASSIRDRPYGYTF. The full variable domain, with the rest looked up from reference TRBV19 and TRBJ1-2, is DGGITQSPKYLFRKEGQNVTLSCEQNLNHDAMYWYRQDPGQGLRLIYYSQIVNDFQKGDIAEGYSVSREKKESFPLTVTSAQKNPTAFYLCASSIRDRPYGYTFGSGTRLTVV.